These T cell receptor beta chains were read from a single sample in a study of response to subunit inactivated influenza vaccine. TCRdb reanalysed the RT-PCR reads using MiXCR and keeps one entry per CDR3 protein. Of hundreds of thousands of distinct CDR3 sequences in the sample, around 15% were seen once. The sequencing used PBMCs from blood, collected less than 15 days before vaccination. Receptors were obtained from a man aged 45-65 years who received an inactivated influenza vaccine. CDR3s include the opening cysteine and the closing phenylalanine or tryptophan. The order of the fields is clone size, D gene, J gene, V gene, CDR3 protein, CDR3 DNA. D genes are given only for firm matches. For some rows the clone size is stated as once, few or many, or as a class when expanded; others skip it.

few	.	TRBJ2-2	TRBV11-2	CASSVAVNTGELFF	TGTGCCAGCAGCGTGGCAGTAAACACCGGGGAGCTGTTTTTT
many	TRBD2	TRBJ2-7	TRBV6-2/TRBV6-3	CASSYSGSGIANEQYF	TGTGCCAGCAGTTATTCGGGGAGCGGGATCGCGAACGAGCAGTACTTC
.	TRBD2	TRBJ2-1	TRBV7-6	CASSLGTSGEQFF	TGTGCCAGCAGCTTAGGGACTAGCGGTGAGCAGTTCTTC
few	TRBD2	TRBJ2-3	TRBV7-8	CASSPPAGGTDTQYF	TGTGCCAGCAGCCCTCCTGCGGGGGGCACAGATACGCAGTATTTT
few	.	TRBJ2-7	TRBV20-1	CSASRGPPYEQYF	TGCAGTGCTAGTCGGGGGCCACCCTACGAGCAGTACTTC
.	TRBD1	TRBJ1-5	TRBV12-3/TRBV12-4	CASSAGQFNQPQHF	TGTGCCAGCAGTGCGGGACAGTTCAATCAGCCCCAGCATTTT
.	.	TRBJ2-1	TRBV5-1	CASSLWTASYEQFF	TGCGCCAGCAGCTTGTGGACGGCATCCTACGAGCAGTTCTTC
.	.	TRBJ2-2	TRBV6-5	CASSYSFENTGELFF	TGTGCCAGCAGTTACTCCTTTGAGAACACCGGGGAGCTGTTTTTT
few	.	TRBJ2-2	TRBV12-3/TRBV12-4	CASSLLWGMRTGELFF	TGTGCCAGCAGTTTGCTCTGGGGAATGAGAACCGGGGAGCTGTTTTTT
few	.	TRBJ1-6	TRBV10-3	CAISRGAGRNSPLHF	TGTGCCATCAGTCGGGGGGCAGGGCGTAATTCACCCCTCCACTTT
.	.	TRBJ2-3	TRBV5-1	CASSLEAGKTDTQYF	TGCGCCAGCAGCTTGGAGGCAGGGAAAACAGATACGCAGTATTTT
.	TRBD1	TRBJ2-6	TRBV4-3	CASSPLAGQANSGANVLTF	TGCGCCAGCAGCCCCTTAGCAGGACAGGCGAACTCTGGGGCCAACGTCCTGACTTTC
.	.	TRBJ2-5	TRBV10-3	CAITTGPRETQYF	TGTGCCATCACTACGGGGCCGAGGGAGACCCAGTACTTC
many	.	TRBJ2-2	TRBV7-9	CASSSYRDTGELFF	TGTGCCAGCAGCTCATACAGGGACACCGGGGAGCTGTTTTTT
few	.	TRBJ1-5	TRBV10-3	CAISDSGESNQPQHF	TGTGCCATCAGTGATTCGGGGGAGAGCAATCAGCCCCAGCATTTT
many	.	TRBJ1-5	TRBV10-3	CATQTGLEQPQHF	TGTGCCACTCAAACAGGGCTGGAGCAGCCCCAGCATTTT
many	.	TRBJ2-2	TRBV20-1	CSATRGAGPRTGELFF	TGCAGTGCCACTCGAGGGGCGGGACCACGGACCGGGGAGCTGTTTTTT
.	.	TRBJ1-1	TRBV7-9	CASSFAELRQGDEAFF	TGTGCCAGCAGCTTTGCGGAATTAAGGCAGGGAGACGAAGCTTTCTTT
.	.	TRBJ2-7	TRBV20-1	CSARSEIKTYEQYF	TGCAGTGCTAGAAGTGAAATTAAAACCTACGAGCAGTACTTC
.	.	TRBJ1-3	TRBV10-3	CAISESTHPPGNTIYF	TGTGCCATCAGTGAGTCGACCCATCCTCCTGGAAACACCATATATTTT
.	.	TRBJ2-5	TRBV20-1	CSAAEVWGETQYF	TGCAGTGCTGCCGAGGTCTGGGGGGAGACCCAGTACTTC
few	.	TRBJ1-1	TRBV7-9	CASRLTGITEAFF	TGTGCCAGCAGGTTAACAGGGATCACTGAAGCTTTCTTT
.	TRBD2	TRBJ2-2	TRBV6-2/TRBV6-3	CASRGRETGELFF	TGTGCCAGCAGGGGGCGGGAGACCGGGGAGCTGTTTTTT
.	TRBD2	TRBJ2-7	TRBV2	CASSPLRLAGGRTSSYEQYF	TGTGCCAGCAGTCCCTTGAGGCTAGCGGGAGGCAGAACTAGCTCCTACGAGCAGTACTTC
.	.	TRBJ1-2	TRBV4-2	CGSSQDTGLNYGYTF	TGTGGCAGCAGCCAAGATACAGGATTGAACTATGGCTACACCTTC
many	TRBD1	TRBJ2-5	TRBV18	CASSPGQGGETQYF	TGTGCCAGCTCACCGGGACAGGGTGGAGAGACCCAGTACTTC
.	.	TRBJ2-7	TRBV3-1	CASSQLGKYDEQYF	TGTGCCAGCAGCCAGCTGGGGAAATACGACGAGCAGTACTTC
.	.	TRBJ1-1	TRBV29-1	CSVEDGRDTEAFF	TGCAGCGTTGAGGACGGGCGCGACACTGAAGCTTTCTTT
.	.	TRBJ1-6	TRBV2	CASTPGRNNSPLHF	TGTGCCAGCACCCCGGGACGGAATAATTCACCCCTCCACTTT
.	.	TRBJ2-7	TRBV20-1	CSASDGNSYVQYF	TGCAGTGCTAGCGACGGGAACTCCTACGTGCAGTACTTC
few	.	TRBJ2-5	TRBV11-2	CASSLVVGWAETQYF	TGTGCCAGCAGCTTAGTGGTGGGTTGGGCGGAGACCCAGTACTTC
few	.	TRBJ2-1	TRBV12-3/TRBV12-4	CASRGLTDYNEQFF	TGTGCCAGCAGAGGTCTGACGGACTACAATGAGCAGTTCTTC
.	.	TRBJ1-1	TRBV7-9	CASSPGQRWRGAFF	TGTGCCAGCAGCCCCGGACAGCGGTGGAGGGGAGCTTTCTTT
many	.	TRBJ2-3	TRBV12-3/TRBV12-4	CASSPERVGRTDTQYF	TGTGCCAGCAGCCCTGAGAGGGTAGGTCGGACAGATACGCAGTATTTT
.	TRBD1	TRBJ1-2	TRBV20-1	CSAQIRGQGMWGYTF	TGCAGTGCCCAAATACGGGGACAGGGGATGTGGGGCTACACCTTC
.	.	TRBJ2-7	TRBV3-1	CASSRLDYEQYF	TGTGCCAGCAGCCGACTAGACTACGAGCAGTACTTC
.	TRBD1	TRBJ2-5	TRBV7-2	CASSSTGVDRETQYF	TGTGCCAGCAGCTCAACAGGGGTCGATAGAGAGACCCAGTACTTC
few	.	TRBJ2-3	TRBV29-1	CSVVPGTPDTQYF	TGCAGCGTTGTTCCAGGGACTCCAGATACGCAGTATTTT
many	TRBD2	TRBJ2-1	TRBV6-5	CASSSGLAGGRYNEQFF	TGTGCCAGCAGTTCGGGACTAGCGGGGGGGCGCTACAATGAGCAGTTCTTC
.	.	TRBJ2-4	TRBV7-8	CASSLEAGPGAKNIQYF	TGTGCCAGCAGCTTAGAAGCAGGGCCAGGGGCCAAAAACATTCAGTACTTC
many	TRBD1	TRBJ2-1	TRBV2	CASRDRTGHNEQFF	TGTGCCAGCAGGGATAGGACAGGACACAATGAGCAGTTCTTC
few	TRBD1	TRBJ2-5	TRBV7-9	CASSLVGQVQETQYF	TGTGCCAGCAGCTTAGTAGGACAGGTCCAAGAGACCCAGTACTTC
few	.	TRBJ1-5	TRBV28	CASSLMRGGSNQPQHF	TGTGCCAGCAGTTTGATGAGGGGGGGGTCGAATCAGCCCCAGCATTTT
few	TRBD2	TRBJ2-7	TRBV29-1	CSVEERLAGAYEQYF	TGCAGCGTTGAAGAAAGACTAGCGGGAGCCTACGAGCAGTACTTC
many	TRBD1	TRBJ2-5	TRBV7-8	CASSWTAGQGKETQYF	TGTGCCAGCAGCTGGACTGCGGGACAGGGAAAAGAGACCCAGTACTTC
.	.	TRBJ2-7	TRBV2	CASSEGRYSYEQYF	TGTGCCAGCAGTGAGGGCAGATACTCCTACGAGCAGTACTTC
.	.	TRBJ1-2	TRBV7-2	CASSLAPSVGYGYTF	TGTGCCAGCAGCTTAGCGCCGTCGGTCGGTTATGGCTACACCTTC
few	.	TRBJ2-7	TRBV20-1	CSARKQAKVEQYF	TGCAGTGCTAGAAAACAAGCGAAGGTCGAGCAGTACTTC
once	.	TRBJ1-5	TRBV28	CASSSIKDSFNQPQHF	TGTGCCAGCAGTTCCATCAAGGACAGTTTTAATCAGCCCCAGCATTTT
few	.	TRBJ1-1	TRBV9	CASSVEDSTEAFF	TGTGCCAGCAGCGTAGAAGATAGCACTGAAGCTTTCTTT
.	TRBD1	TRBJ2-7	TRBV2	CASSTRDRLYEQYF	TGTGCCAGCAGTACCCGGGACAGACTCTACGAGCAGTACTTC
few	TRBD2	TRBJ2-5	TRBV20-1	CSATLAGGETQYF	TGCAGTGCTACGCTAGCGGGAGGGGAGACCCAGTACTTC
few	.	TRBJ2-2	TRBV20-1	CSALGGNGELFF	TGCAGTGCTCTAGGGGGGAACGGGGAGCTGTTTTTT
many	.	TRBJ2-7	TRBV29-1	CSVLSGTGSFYEQYF	TGCAGCGTCCTCTCCGGGACCGGCTCCTTCTACGAGCAGTACTTC
.	.	TRBJ2-7	TRBV3-1	CASSSRSRGAPYEQYF	TGTGCCAGCAGCTCCCGATCCCGCGGGGCCCCCTACGAGCAGTACTTC